This T cell receptor beta chain came from a study of post-analysis software for immune sequencing data. Built from TCR beta cDNA, the libraries had unique molecular identifiers in them. TCRdb ran MiXCR on the PCR reads and lists one entry per CDR3 protein. The data show hundreds of thousands of distinct CDR3 sequences, just under 30% seen once. As concerns this clonotype: Its antigen is undetermined.

Study results and limitations: Controls showed lower frequencies than patients for a few TRBV segments, and TRBV5-6, TRBV5-1 and TRBV20-1 were among these.

Germline V CDR1 and CDR2: DFQATT, SNEGSKA (reference sequence). V trimming: 8 bases; J trimming: 4 bases; junction bases outside the gene matches: 5. The CDR3 is 12 amino acids. This clonotype originated in a girl aged 5 to 17 with multiple sclerosis. The genes are TRBV20-1 and TRBJ2-1; TRBD2 matches at 7 bases. Sample: blood. The CDR3 loop is CSRASGYNEQFF. The DNA for the CDR3 is TGCAGTAGAGCTAGCGGATACAATGAGCAGTTCTTC.